This TCR beta chain was observed in a study of vaccination and CD4 T cells after COVID-19. Study in general: Overlapping SARS-CoV-2, HCoV-NL63, HCoV-OC43 and HCoV-229E spike peptides stimulated the cells. Findings and limits, study-wide: Convalescent patients gained a median approximately 86% of their reactive clones only post-vaccination.

Trimming shortened V by 3 bases and J by 4 bases, and 12 bases separated the two germline ends. The CDR3 extends over 14 amino acids. CDR1 and CDR2 (germline): SGHAT, FQDESV (reference sequence). Treatment described: approximately nine-day PBMC culture with coronavirus spike peptide pools or control peptides (ViraFEST assay). Positive PCR dates ranged from March to December 2020; these dates predated US Alpha, Beta and Delta variants. Cultured CD4+ T-cell DNA underwent Oncomine TCR Beta short-read sequencing. TCRdb itself ran the PCR reads through MiXCR, one entry per CDR3 protein. This sample carries some 15,000 distinct CDR3 sequences, approximately 73% of them seen once, and the ten largest clones take around 9.9%. About this clonotype itself: Its antigen is currently unknown.

V gene TRBV11-1 combines with J gene TRBJ1-1, with D tentatively TRBD1 (6 bases). The sequence derives from a human donor who had recovered from COVID-19. The sample taken for sequencing was CD4+ T cells from blood, cultured in vitro. This chain's CDR3 is CASSLPGVSTEAFF. In nucleotides, the CDR3 is TGTGCCAGCAGCTTGCCAGGGGTCTCCACTGAAGCTTTCTTT.